This is a list of T cell receptor beta chains from one sample in a study of blood T cell repertoires in COVID-19. The repertoire was sequenced with immunoSEQ multiplex PCR; TCRdb's copy has only in-frame clones and lacks some. The sample contains 150,000 or so clones, roughly four fifths of which appear only once. Sequencing used peripheral blood. These receptors all stem from a human donor with acute or convalescent COVID-19. The donor label of this sample is uncertain. CDR3s include the opening cysteine and the closing phenylalanine or tryptophan.

>TRBJ1-1|TRBV14
CASSQQANTEAFF
>TRBJ2-2|TRBV19
CASSIAGDTGELFF
>TRBJ1-1|TRBV6-4
CASSVETGGTEAFF
>TRBJ1-6|TRBV4-2
CASSQEAGGNSPLHF
>TRBJ2-2|TRBV9
CASSVTGTNTGELFF
>TRBJ1-1|TRBV6-6
CASSATQGQNTEAFF
>TRBJ1-2|TRBV5-1
CASSSGSPGNYGYTF
>TRBJ2-5|TRBV6-1
CASSEAVLAGGRETQYF
>TRBJ1-5|TRBV5-1
CASSLGGSDNQPQHF
>TRBJ1-2|TRBV18
CASSAPGQGAEGYTF
>TRBJ2-1|TRBV29-1
CSVVGQGVEQFF
>TRBJ1-5|TRBV7-9
CASSPLQPQHF